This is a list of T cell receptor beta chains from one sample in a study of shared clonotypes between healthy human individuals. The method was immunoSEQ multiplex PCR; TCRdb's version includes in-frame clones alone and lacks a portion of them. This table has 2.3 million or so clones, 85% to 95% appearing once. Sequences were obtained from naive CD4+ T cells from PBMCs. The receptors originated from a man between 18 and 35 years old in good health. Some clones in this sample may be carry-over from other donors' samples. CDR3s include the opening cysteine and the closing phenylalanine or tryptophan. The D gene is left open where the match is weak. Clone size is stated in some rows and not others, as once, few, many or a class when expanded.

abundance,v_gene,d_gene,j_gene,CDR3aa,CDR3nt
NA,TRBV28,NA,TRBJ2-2,CASSFKLGGLFF,TGTGCCAGCAGTTTTAAGTTGGGTGGGCTGTTTTTT
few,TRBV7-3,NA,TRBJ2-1,CASSSAGRSYNEQFF,TGTGCCAGCAGCTCAGCGGGCCGCTCCTACAATGAGCAGTTCTTC
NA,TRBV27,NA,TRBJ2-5,CASSLGLGPGWAQYF,TGTGCCAGCAGTTTGGGGCTGGGACCGGGATGGGCCCAGTACTTC
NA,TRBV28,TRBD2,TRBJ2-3,CASTKTSGQKGDTQYF,TGTGCCAGCACGAAGACTAGCGGCCAAAAGGGAGATACGCAGTATTTT
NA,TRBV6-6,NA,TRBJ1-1,CASSYGRTTVNTEAFF,TGTGCCAGCAGTTACGGAAGAACTACAGTGAACACTGAAGCTTTCTTT
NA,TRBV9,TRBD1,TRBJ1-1,CASSVRGDRGSTEAFF,TGTGCCAGCAGCGTAAGGGGGGACAGGGGTTCGACTGAAGCTTTCTTT
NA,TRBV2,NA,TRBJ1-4,CASGGAHRDYEKLFF,TGTGCCAGCGGGGGCGCTCACAGGGATTATGAAAAACTGTTTTTT
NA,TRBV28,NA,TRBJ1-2,CASSSPAATEPYGYTF,TGTGCCAGCAGTTCCCCGGCTGCGACAGAACCCTATGGCTACACCTTC
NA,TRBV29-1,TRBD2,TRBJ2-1,CSVEDRLADEQFF,TGCAGCGTTGAAGACAGACTAGCTGATGAGCAGTTCTTC
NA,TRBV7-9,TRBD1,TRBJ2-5,CASTLGTVEGETQYF,TGTGCCAGCACCTTGGGGACAGTGGAAGGGGAGACCCAGTACTTC
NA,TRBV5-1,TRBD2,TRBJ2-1,CASRTGLAGENEQFF,TGCGCCAGCAGAACGGGACTAGCGGGAGAAAATGAGCAGTTCTTC
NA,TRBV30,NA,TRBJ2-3,CAWSVHTQYF,TGTGCCTGGAGTGTCCATACGCAGTATTTT
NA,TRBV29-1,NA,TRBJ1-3,CSVAASGNTIYF,TGCAGCGTTGCAGCCTCTGGAAACACCATATATTTT